What follows is one TCR beta chain and its context. This clonotype was seen only a few times. Its antigen specificity is not known. One base away there is no much larger clone; base qualities are not given. Sample time point, as interpreted from the label and publication: patch test 2, 6 weeks after DPC sensitization. Explained via the paper, the treatment or condition label denotes: therapeutic diphenylcyclopropenone sensitization with weekly scalp DPC. At every patch-test visit, the blood draw took place before the patch test was put on. Eligible patients were aged 18 to 70, diagnosed with alopecia, deemed suitable for DPC therapy, and excluded if pregnant. Total RNA was isolated from unfractionated whole blood collected in Tempus Blood RNA tubes. Libraries were built with RACE. Sequencing was performed on a NextSeq 500. During library preparation, unique molecular identifiers were attached to individual cDNA molecules so that TCRs could be counted in a quantitative, reproducible way. For every blood RNA sample, sequencing covered both the TCR alpha and TCR beta chains. Per the original workflow: The median number of TCRs per sample was 85,000 to 100,000, ranging from roughly 23,224 to 690,600. V, J and CDR3 annotation of the TCR reads was performed with the Decombinator software suite. Every sample was subsampled to the same number of TCRs (28,000) for the PS versus PT1 abundance plots. TCRs were defined as expanded if absent before sensitization and observed at least eight times at the 2-week time point. TCRdb reprocessing: public reads trimmed at Q25 with fastp, clones called with MiXCR, in-frame beta chains kept. A single entry per CDR3 protein holds the most common genes and DNA from its merged rows. These V and J calls derive from TCRdb rather than the authors' analysis. Here the sample has about 96,000 distinct CDR3 sequences; about 9.3% occur a single time. Of the sample, 2% to 2.5% falls within the top ten clones.

This sample stems from a study of human T cells and chemical hapten exposure (dated by TCRdb to the early 2020s). About the study as a whole: For sensitization, 2% DPC in acetone was applied to a roughly 2 cm by roughly 2 cm area of upper inner arm skin. Throughout the study period of 20 to 25 weeks, patients also received therapeutic DPC doses to the scalp every week. Blood was sampled from patients pre-sensitization (week 0) and at 2, 6 and about 24 weeks after DPC sensitization. The libraries were sequenced as a pool, and the TCR yield per sample differed mostly because of small variations in library volumes within the pool. Blood for TCR sequencing was provided by twenty-nine alopecia patients at one to four time points (pre-sensitization, 2, 6 and 24 weeks). The patient cohort, mostly female, included alopecia areata with under or over 50% scalp involvement, alopecia totalis and alopecia universalis. Patch tests used Finn chambers with 0.01% DPC on the upper back, scored after 6 days by International Contact Dermatitis Research Group standards. In alopecia patients, the study followed how the peripheral blood TCR repertoire changed in vivo over primary and secondary sensitization to diphenylcyclopropenone (DPC), a hapten. Broader findings and caveats from the paper: The number of TCRs above 1 in 1000 frequency did not change with DPC sensitization; there was no evidence of global repertoire structure alterations. Repeated subsampling changed both the strength of the expansion versus patch-test correlation and the threshold at which the correlation became significant. A positive correlation was found between the number of PT1 expanded TCRs and patch test score, with significance reached at thresholds 8, 16 and 32 but not 4. Significantly more large CDR3 similarity clusters were formed by expanded TCRs than by pre-sensitization or healthy control sets, consistent with antigen-driven responses. All patients had alopecia, a presumed autoimmune disease, so their immune response might differ from that of healthy individuals.

The cysteine opens and the phenylalanine closes a CDR3 of 14 amino acids. The sequence is cut down to CDR3 DNA, 42 bases in frame from base 1. V loses 5 bases of germline sequence and J loses 3 bases, and the interval between the two ends is 14 bases. The germline V gene (reference sequence) supplies CDR1 MNHEY and CDR2 SMNVEV. This clonotype originated in a woman aged 40 to 50 with alopecia areata. Some clones in this sample may be carry-over from other donors' samples. Sample: whole blood, taken in connection with sensitization to the hapten diphenylcyclopropenone (DPC). The V and J genes are TRBV27 and TRBJ2-7; the D gene is possibly TRBD1 or TRBD2, each agreeing over 6 bases. The CDR3 is CASSLLGGGYEQYF. The nucleotide sequence reads as follows: TGTGCCAGCAGTCTCCTAGGAGGGGGCTACGAGCAGTACTTC.